What follows is one TCR beta chain and its context. Antigen: not known. Most tumor samples had roughly 4.5 ug input DNA in two replicates. Produced via immunoSEQ multiplex PCR; TCRdb's table is partial and in-frame only. The sample has approximately 1,400 clones, 59% seen once; the top ten hold approximately 15%. The time point here: after neoadjuvant nivolumab, at surgical resection. The CDR3 spans 14 residues. The V end lost 1 base, the J end lost 5 bases, and 11 bases lay between the germline ends. Germline V gene data show CDR1 as MNHEY and CDR2 as SVGAGI. This record belongs to a study of neoadjuvant anti-PD-1 for oral cavity cancer. Study at large: Non-progressing patients received a fourth nivolumab dose near day 43, then surgery on days 50-56. Overall study findings and caveats: Higher pretreatment Treg/Th17 ratios tracked higher pretreatment blood clonality.

The TCR originated in a person between 40 and 80 years old with oral cavity squamous cell carcinoma. The chain combines TRBV6-5 with TRBJ1-2; no definite D call. The sequencing used tumor tissue, collected after nivolumab (anti-PD-1) treatment. The CDR3, as DNA: TGTGCCAGCAGTTACTTAGGGTCTTTATATGGCTACACCTTC. This translates into CASSYLGSLYGYTF.